Each of the 5 T cell receptor beta chains below was sequenced from the same sample in a study of T cell responses to AZD1222 COVID-19 vaccine (dated by TCRdb to 2020 to 2022). The library relied on the immunoSEQ multiplex PCR assay. TCRdb mirrors the immuneACCESS table, restricted to in-frame sequences. Some clones are absent from its copies; in checked studies, under half trace to an unresolved V gene, and the reason for the others is unknown. Counted in this sample were about 97,000 clones; 85% to 90% of them appeared once. About 7.8% of the sample rests with the top ten. Reading the label with the study, this specimen's time point is: baseline before first vaccination. The sequencing used peripheral blood, collected on day 0 of AZD1222 vaccination. All receptors come from an adult in good health.

The chain recombines TRBV5-1 with TRBJ1-4, with D unclear. The V gene lost 3 bases and the J gene lost 6 bases, with 15 bases spanning the gap. The germline gives CDR1 SGHRS, CDR2 YFSETQ. The CDR3 extends over 15 amino acids. The CDR3 spells CASSSATTGYEKLFF. The CDR3 nucleotides are TGCGCCAGCAGCTCCGCTACGACGGGGTATGAAAAACTGTTTTTT.

This clone was counted a single time. The chain combines TRBV4-3 with TRBJ1-1; D uncertain. Trimming took off 0 bases at V and 0 bases at J, with 11 bases between the two ends. CDR1 is LGHNA and CDR2 is YSLEER in the germline V gene. CDR3 length: 16 residues. Here the CDR3 DNA reads TGCGCCAGCAGCCAAGATTATGCAGCGTTGAACACTGAAGCTTTCTTT. This translates into CASSQDYAALNTEAFF.

This clone showed up just once. Different DNA sequences within this sample yield the same CDR3. The genes are TRBV9 and TRBJ1-6; the D is unclear. Trimming left V 0 bases short and J 0 bases short, with 4 bases between. The germline V gene has CDR1 SGDLS and CDR2 YYNGEE. This CDR3 region has 15 residues. CDR3 region: CASSVESSYNSPLHF. CDR3 DNA: TGTGCCAGCAGCGTAGAGAGCTCCTATAATTCACCCCTCCACTTT.

The chain recombines TRBV9 with TRBJ1-6, with D unresolved. The CDR3 loop spans 15 amino acids. Between the trimmed V and J ends, which lost 0 bases and 5 bases, there was a span of 9 bases. CDR1 SGDLS and CDR2 YYNGEE come from the germline V gene. CDR3 sequence: CASSVAPRDNSPLHF. CDR3 DNA: TGTGCCAGCAGCGTAGCCCCTCGGGATAATTCACCCCTCCACTTT.

As DNA, the CDR3 is TGCAGTGCTAGTTTAGGGGTCCCTTCCTACGAGCAGTACTTC. Translating it yields CSASLGVPSYEQYF. The rearrangement joins TRBV20-1 to TRBJ2-7, with a possible D match to TRBD1 (5 bases). This CDR3 has 14 amino acids. Germline values: CDR1 DFQATT, CDR2 SNEGSKA (reference sequence). The V end lost 3 bases, the J end lost 1 base, and 13 bases lay between the germline ends.